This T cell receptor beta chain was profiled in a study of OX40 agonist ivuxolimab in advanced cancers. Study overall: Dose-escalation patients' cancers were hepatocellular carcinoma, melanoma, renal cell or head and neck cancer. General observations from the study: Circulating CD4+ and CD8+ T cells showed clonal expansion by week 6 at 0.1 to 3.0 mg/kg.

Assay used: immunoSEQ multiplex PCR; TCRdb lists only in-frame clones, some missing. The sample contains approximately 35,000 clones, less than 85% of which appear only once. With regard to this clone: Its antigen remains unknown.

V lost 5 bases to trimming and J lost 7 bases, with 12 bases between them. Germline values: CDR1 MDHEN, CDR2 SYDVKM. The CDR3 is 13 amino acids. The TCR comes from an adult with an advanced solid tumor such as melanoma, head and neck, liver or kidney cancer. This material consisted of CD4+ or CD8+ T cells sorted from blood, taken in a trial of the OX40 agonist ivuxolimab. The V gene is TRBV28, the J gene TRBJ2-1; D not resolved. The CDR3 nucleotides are TGTGCCAGCAGTAACCCTCGATCGAATGAGCAGTTCTTC. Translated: CASSNPRSNEQFF.